This entry concerns a single TCR beta chain. Its antigen has not been determined. No much larger clone exists at a distance of one base, and base qualities are not known. Collaborating institutions collected whole blood in K2EDTA tubes following their own protocols. For TCRbeta analysis, collaborators shipped samples in one of three forms: frozen whole blood, isolated PBMCs, or DNA extracted from either of those sample types. The immunoSEQ Assay, a bias-controlled multiplex PCR, was used to amplify TCRbeta CDR3 regions from genomic DNA. For the original study's pipeline: The number of nucleated cells in each sample was estimated by amplification of reference gene primers within the assay. To quantify the absolute abundance of each unique TCRbeta CDR3 rearrangement, sequence reads were collapsed and filtered. Productive Simpson clonality was computed per sample as the square root of Simpson's diversity index over productive rearrangements. Here the immuneACCESS table is served through TCRdb, limited to in-frame sequences with V and J called. Missing clones are a known gap in these copies; in checked studies unresolved V genes cover under half, and the rest lacks a known reason. D and trimming come from the DNA, and the V and J calls and clone size come from that table. The sample yields approximately 81,000 clones; roughly 86% were counted once. The ten biggest clones cover over 7% of the sample.

These data belong to a study of blood T cell repertoires in COVID-19 (dated by TCRdb to 2020 to 2021). Regarding the complete study: Collaborator samples came from the United States, Italy and Spain and covered acute and convalescent phases of COVID-19. The dataset comprised deeply sampled blood TCRbeta repertoires from subjects exposed to, actively infected with, or recovered from COVID-19. The prospective study material was composed of cDNA or gDNA derived from T cells, B-cell-depleted T cells, or PBMCs. A freely available public database, intended as a resource for researchers studying the immune response to SARS-CoV-2, is where the repertoires were released. A de-identified subject ID, COVID-19 status, age in years and sex were almost always included in the sample metadata. The samples were drawn from two sources: the first 160 participants of the ongoing ImmuneRACE study, and 1,254 subjects contributed by 6 global collaborators. Where available, HLA class I and class II types were taken from metadata supplied by the sample provider and were not determined by assay-based typing. General study outcomes and caveats: The quantity of clinical and demographic metadata differed by source and by participant and was supplied without curation.

Spanning cysteine to phenylalanine, the CDR3 consists of 14 amino acids. Just the 42-base CDR3 DNA is kept, in frame starting at base 1. Sequences SEHNR (CDR1) and FQNEAQ (CDR2) are obtained from the germline V gene (reference sequence). V and J lose 3 bases and 2 bases, and a span of 5 bases separates them. The sample consisted of peripheral blood. This chain is built from TRBV7-9 and TRBJ2-6, with the D gene not confidently named. The sequence was collected from a human donor in a cohort sampled during active COVID-19. The bases read TGTGCCAGCAGCTTCACAGCTGGGGCCAACGTCCTGACTTTC. Protein translation: CASSFTAGANVLTF. The reference TRBV7-9 and TRBJ2-6 proteins fill in what lies around the CDR3, so the full variable domain reads DTGVSQNPRHKITKRGQNVTFRCDPISEHNRLYWYRQTLGQGPEFLTYFQNEAQLEKSRLLSDRFSAERPKGSFSTLEIQRTEQGDSAMYLCASSFTAGANVLTFGAGSRLTVL.